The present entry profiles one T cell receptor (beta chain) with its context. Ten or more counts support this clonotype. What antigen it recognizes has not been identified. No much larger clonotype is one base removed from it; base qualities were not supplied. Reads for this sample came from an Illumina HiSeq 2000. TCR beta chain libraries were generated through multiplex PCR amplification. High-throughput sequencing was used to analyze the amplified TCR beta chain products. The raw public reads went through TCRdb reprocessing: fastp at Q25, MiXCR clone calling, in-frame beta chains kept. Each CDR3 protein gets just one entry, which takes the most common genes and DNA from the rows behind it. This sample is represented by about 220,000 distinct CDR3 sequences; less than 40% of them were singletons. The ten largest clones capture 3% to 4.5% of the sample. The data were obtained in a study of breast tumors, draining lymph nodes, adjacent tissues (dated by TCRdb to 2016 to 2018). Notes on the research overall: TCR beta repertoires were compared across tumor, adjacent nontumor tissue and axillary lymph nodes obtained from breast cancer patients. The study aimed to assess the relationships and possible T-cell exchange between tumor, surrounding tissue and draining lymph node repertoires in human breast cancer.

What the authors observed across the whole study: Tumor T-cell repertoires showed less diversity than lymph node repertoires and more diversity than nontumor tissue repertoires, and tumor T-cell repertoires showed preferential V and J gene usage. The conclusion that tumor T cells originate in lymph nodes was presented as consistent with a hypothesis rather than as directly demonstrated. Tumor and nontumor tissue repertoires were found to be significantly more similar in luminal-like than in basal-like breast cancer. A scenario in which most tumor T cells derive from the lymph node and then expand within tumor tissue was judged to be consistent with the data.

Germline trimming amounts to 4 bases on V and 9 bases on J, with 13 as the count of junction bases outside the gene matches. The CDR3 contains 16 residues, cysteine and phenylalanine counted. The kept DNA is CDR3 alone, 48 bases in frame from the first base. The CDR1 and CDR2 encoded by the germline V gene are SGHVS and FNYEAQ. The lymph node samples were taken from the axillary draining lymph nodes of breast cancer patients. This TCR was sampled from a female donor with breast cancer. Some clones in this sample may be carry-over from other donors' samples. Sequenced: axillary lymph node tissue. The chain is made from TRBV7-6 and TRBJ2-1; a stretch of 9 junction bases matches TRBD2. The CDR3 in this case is CASSYLGLAGEGEQFF. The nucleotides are TGTGCCAGCAGCTACTTAGGGTTAGCGGGAGAGGGTGAGCAGTTCTTC.